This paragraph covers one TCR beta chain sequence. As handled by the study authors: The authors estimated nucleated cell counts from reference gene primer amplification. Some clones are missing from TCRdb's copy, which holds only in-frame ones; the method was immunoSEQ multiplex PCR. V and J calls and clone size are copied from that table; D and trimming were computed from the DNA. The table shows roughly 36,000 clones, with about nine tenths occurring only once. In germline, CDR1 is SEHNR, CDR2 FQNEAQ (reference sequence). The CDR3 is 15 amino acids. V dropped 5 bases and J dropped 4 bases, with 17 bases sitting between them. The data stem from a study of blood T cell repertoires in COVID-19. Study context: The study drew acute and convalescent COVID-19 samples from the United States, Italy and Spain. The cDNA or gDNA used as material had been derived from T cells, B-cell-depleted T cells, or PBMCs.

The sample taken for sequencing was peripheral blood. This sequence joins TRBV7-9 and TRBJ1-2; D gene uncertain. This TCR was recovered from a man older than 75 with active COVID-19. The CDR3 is CASSRSPGSGYGYTF. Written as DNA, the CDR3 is TGTGCCAGCAGCCGCAGTCCGGGTTCGGGCTATGGCTACACCTTC.